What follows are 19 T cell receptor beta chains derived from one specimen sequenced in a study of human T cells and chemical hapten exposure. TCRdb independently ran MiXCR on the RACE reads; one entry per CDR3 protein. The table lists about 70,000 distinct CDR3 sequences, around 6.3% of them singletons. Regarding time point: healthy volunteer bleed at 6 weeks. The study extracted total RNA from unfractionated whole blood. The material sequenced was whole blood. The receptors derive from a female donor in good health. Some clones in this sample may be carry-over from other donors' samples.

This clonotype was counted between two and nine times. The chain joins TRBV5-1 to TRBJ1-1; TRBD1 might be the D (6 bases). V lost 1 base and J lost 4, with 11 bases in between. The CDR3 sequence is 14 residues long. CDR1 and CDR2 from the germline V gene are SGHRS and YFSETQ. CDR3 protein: CASSLKGESTEAFF. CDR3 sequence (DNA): TGCGCCAGCAGCTTGAAGGGGGAAAGCACTGAAGCTTTCTTT.

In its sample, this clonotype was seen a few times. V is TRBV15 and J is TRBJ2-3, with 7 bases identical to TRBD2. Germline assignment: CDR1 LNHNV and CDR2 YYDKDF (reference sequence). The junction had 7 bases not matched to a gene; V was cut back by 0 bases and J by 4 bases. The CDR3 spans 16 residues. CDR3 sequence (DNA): TGTGCCACCAGCAGAGATTCTAGCGGAGTGCCAGATACGCAGTATTTT. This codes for CATSRDSSGVPDTQYF. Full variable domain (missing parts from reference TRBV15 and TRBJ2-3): DAMVIQNPRYQVTQFGKPVTLSCSQTLNHNVMYWYQQKSSQAPKLLFHYYDKDFNNEADTPDNFQSRRPNTSFCFLDIRSPGLGDTAMYLCATSRDSSGVPDTQYFGPGTRLTVL.

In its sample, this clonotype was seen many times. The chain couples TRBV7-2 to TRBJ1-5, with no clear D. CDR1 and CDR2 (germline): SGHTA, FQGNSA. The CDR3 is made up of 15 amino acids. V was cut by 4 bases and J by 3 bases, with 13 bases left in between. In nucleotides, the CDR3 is TGTGCCAGCAGCTCCGGACCTTACCACAATCAGCCCCAGCATTTT. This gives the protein CASSSGPYHNQPQHF.

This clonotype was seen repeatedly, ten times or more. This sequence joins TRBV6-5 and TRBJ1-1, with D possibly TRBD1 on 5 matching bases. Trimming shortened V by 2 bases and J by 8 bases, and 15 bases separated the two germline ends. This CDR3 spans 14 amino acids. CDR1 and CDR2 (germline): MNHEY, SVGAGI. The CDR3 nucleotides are TGTGCCAGCAGTTACGATGGGGCCGGAAGGGAAGCTTTCTTT. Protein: CASSYDGAGREAFF.

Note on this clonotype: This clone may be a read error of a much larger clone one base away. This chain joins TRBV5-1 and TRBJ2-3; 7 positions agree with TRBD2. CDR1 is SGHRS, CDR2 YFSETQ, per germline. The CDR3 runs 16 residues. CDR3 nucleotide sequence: TGCGCCAGCAGCCCCCCCTTTGGGGGGGGTAGGGATATGCAGTATTTT. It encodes CASSPPFGGGRDMQYF.

The CDR3 bases are TGTGCCAGCAGCTTGGATAGCGGGATCCAAGAGACCCAGTACTTC. It codes for CASSLDSGIQETQYF. The chain carries TRBV7-2 and TRBJ2-5; 8 positions agree with TRBD2. The germline V gene has CDR1 SGHTA and CDR2 FQGNSA. The ends lost 3 bases at V and 1 base at J; junction bases unmatched: 4. This CDR3 spans 15 amino acids.

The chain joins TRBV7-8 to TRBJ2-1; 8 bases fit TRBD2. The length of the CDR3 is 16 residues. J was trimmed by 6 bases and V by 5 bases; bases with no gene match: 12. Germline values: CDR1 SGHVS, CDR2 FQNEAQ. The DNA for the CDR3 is TGTGCCAGCAGCCCGCGGACTAGCCGGGCCTCCAATGAGCAGTTCTTC. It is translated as CASSPRTSRASNEQFF.

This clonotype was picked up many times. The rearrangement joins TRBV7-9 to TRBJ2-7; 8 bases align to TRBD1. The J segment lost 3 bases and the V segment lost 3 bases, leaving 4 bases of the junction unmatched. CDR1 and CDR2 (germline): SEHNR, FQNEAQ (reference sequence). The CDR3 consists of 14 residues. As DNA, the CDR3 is TGTGCCAGCAGCTTTGGACAGGGCAACTACGAGCAGTACTTC. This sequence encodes CASSFGQGNYEQYF.

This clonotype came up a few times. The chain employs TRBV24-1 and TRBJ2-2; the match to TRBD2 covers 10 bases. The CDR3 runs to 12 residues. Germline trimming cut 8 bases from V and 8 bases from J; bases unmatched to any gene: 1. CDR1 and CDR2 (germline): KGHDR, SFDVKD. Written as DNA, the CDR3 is TGTGCCACCACTAGCGGGAGAGGGGAGCTGTTTTTT. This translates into CATTSGRGELFF.

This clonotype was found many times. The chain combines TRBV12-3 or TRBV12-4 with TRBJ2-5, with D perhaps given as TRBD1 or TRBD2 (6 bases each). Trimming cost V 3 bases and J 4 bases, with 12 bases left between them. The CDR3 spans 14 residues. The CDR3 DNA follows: TGTGCCAGCAGTTTTGTAGGGGGGAGAGAGACCCAGTACTTC. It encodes CASSFVGGRETQYF.

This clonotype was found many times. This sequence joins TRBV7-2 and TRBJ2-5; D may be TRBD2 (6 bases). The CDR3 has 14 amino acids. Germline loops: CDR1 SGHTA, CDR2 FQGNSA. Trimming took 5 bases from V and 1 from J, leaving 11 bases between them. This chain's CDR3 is CASSVSSAQETQYF. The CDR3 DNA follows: TGTGCCAGCAGCGTTTCTAGCGCCCAAGAGACCCAGTACTTC.

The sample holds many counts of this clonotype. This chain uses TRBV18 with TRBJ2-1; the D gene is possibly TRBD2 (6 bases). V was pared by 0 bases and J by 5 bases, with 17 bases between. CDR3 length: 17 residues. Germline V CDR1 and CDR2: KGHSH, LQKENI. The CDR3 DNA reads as TGTGCCAGCTCACCACCCGGCCCCGCCAGCGGGCACAATGAGCAGTTCTTC. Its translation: CASSPPGPASGHNEQFF.

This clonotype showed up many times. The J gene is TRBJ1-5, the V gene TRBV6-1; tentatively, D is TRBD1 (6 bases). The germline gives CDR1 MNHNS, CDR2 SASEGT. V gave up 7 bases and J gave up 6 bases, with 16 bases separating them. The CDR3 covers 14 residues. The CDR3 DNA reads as TGTGCCAGCACTACGACAGGCAATGGTCAGCCCCAGCATTTT. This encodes CASTTTGNGQPQHF.

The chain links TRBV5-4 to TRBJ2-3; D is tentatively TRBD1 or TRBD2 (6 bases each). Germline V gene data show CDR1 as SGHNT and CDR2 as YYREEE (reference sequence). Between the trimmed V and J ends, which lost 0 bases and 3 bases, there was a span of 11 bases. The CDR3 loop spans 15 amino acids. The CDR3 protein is CASSLVSGATDTQYF. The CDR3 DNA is TGTGCCAGCAGCTTGGTTTCGGGGGCTACAGATACGCAGTATTTT.

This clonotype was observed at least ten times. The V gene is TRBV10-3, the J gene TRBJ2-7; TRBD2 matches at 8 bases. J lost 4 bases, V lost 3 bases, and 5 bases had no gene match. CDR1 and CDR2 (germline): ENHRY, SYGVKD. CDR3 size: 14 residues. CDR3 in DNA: TGTGCCATCAGTGACTCCCCGGGAGGGTACGAGCAGTACTTC. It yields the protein CAISDSPGGYEQYF.

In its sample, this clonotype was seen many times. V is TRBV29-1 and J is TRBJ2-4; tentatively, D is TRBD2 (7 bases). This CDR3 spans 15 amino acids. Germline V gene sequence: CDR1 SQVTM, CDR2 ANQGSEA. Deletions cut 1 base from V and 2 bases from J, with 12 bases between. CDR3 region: CSVEVGGGTKNIQYF. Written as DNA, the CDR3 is TGCAGCGTTGAAGTAGGGGGGGGGACCAAAAACATTCAGTACTTC.

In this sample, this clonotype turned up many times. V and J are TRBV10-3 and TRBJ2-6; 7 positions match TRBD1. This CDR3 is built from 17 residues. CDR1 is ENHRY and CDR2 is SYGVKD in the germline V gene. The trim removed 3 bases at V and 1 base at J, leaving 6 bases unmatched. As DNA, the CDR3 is TGTGCCATCAGTGAAAGACAGGGTAATTCTGGGGCCAACGTCCTGACTTTC. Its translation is CAISERQGNSGANVLTF.

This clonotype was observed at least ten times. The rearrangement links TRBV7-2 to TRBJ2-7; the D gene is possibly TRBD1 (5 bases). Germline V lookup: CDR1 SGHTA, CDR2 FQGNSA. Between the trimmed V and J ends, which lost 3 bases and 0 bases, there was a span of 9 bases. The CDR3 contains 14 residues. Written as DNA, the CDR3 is TGTGCCAGCAGCTTGGGGCTTAGCTCCTACGAGCAGTACTTC. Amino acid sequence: CASSLGLSSYEQYF.

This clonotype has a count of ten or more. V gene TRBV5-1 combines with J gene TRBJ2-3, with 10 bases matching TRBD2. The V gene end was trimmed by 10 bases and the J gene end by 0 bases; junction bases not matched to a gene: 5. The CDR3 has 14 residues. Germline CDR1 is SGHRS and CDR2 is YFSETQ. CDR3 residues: CASGLAASTDTQYF. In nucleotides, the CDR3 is TGCGCCTCAGGACTAGCGGCTAGCACAGATACGCAGTATTTT. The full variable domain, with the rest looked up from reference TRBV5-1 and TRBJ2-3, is KAGVTQTPRYLIKTRGQQVTLSCSPISGHRSVSWYQQTPGQGLQFLFEYFSETQRNKGNFPGRFSGRQFSNSRSEMNVSTLELGDSALYLCASGLAASTDTQYFGPGTRLTVL.